Sequencing of this TCR beta chain was carried out in a study of T cells in Graves' hyperthyroidism and ophthalmopathy. Germline V gene sequence: CDR1 MNHEY, CDR2 SMNVEV (reference sequence). Trimming left V 5 bases short and J 0 bases short, with 8 bases between. This CDR3 has 14 amino acids. A patient was excluded if there was uncontrolled infection, other autoimmune disease, pregnancy or lactation. On the basis of clinical symptoms, serum thyroxine and TRAb, thyroid ultrasound and orbital computed tomography, diagnoses were made. Study results and limitations: The model forecast ophthalmopathy, anticipating it by a median around 6.4 months before onset.

This clonotype was detected many times. Its target is unknown. Authors of the study amplified TCR beta CDR3 regions from RNA transcripts. In the first-round RT-PCR of the TCR CDR3, the HTBI primer set was used. TCRdb analysed the multiplex PCR reads with MiXCR anew, one entry per CDR3 protein. Among roughly 380,000 distinct CDR3 sequences listed, 15% to 20% were seen once. Sequencing input: blood. This rearrangement joins TRBV27 to TRBJ2-4; no clear D gene. This clonotype was obtained from a middle-aged woman with Graves' ophthalmopathy. The DNA of the CDR3 is TGTGCCAGCAGTCCGGGCGGAGCCAAAAACATTCAGTACTTC. Protein product: CASSPGGAKNIQYF.